Below, one TCR beta chain is given with its context. Its antigen remains unknown. This sample was included in a study of a mutant IDH1 vaccine in newly diagnosed glioma. This sample's time point: week 11, during vaccination. In the vaccine, a single dose held 300 ug of the mutant IDH1 20-mer peptide, along with topical imiquimod. Donors harbored newly found WHO grade 3 or 4 IDH1-mutant, ATRX-lost astrocytomas. Sequencing used immunoSEQ multiplex PCR; TCRdb keeps in-frame clones, though not all of them. The sample lists around 65,000 clones, under 90% occurring once. CDR1 SGHRS and CDR2 YFSETQ come from the germline V gene. The CDR3 has 16 residues. The V and J ends lost 0 bases and 9 bases respectively, with 19 bases between them.

The clonotype comes from a man aged 45-60 years with glioma. The input for sequencing was PBMCs, taken from a glioma patient whose treatment included an IDH1 peptide vaccine. This chain uses TRBV5-1 with TRBJ2-1; unclear D gene. The DNA of the CDR3 is TGCGCCAGCAGCTTGGCGATGTGGTTAGGTGACCGTGAGCAGTTCTTC. Translating it yields CASSLAMWLGDREQFF.